The text below deals with one TCR beta chain. The antigen is not known. TCRdb re-analysed the RT-PCR reads in MiXCR, keeping a single row per CDR3 protein. Here the sample spans about 4,800 distinct CDR3 sequences, approximately 85% being singletons. These data belong to a study of yellow fever vaccine responses in identical twins. Whole-study results and caveats: Each twin's T cell response to the vaccine was reported to look partly convergent and partly personalized.

The J segment lost 5 bases and the V segment lost 2 bases, leaving 8 bases of the junction unmatched. CDR1 is MNHEY and CDR2 is SVGAGI in the germline V gene. The CDR3 length is 16 residues. This chain links TRBV6-5 with TRBJ1-2; 10 nucleotides line up with TRBD1. This clonotype was obtained from a woman aged 18-29 years who received the yellow fever vaccine. The material was T cells from blood (PBMCs), unsorted or a sorted subset (not recorded which), obtained before or after yellow fever vaccination (not recorded which). CDR3 nucleotide sequence: TGTGCCAGCAGTTACCTCCGGACAGGGGGAAGTTATGGCTACACCTTC. Amino acid sequence: CASSYLRTGGSYGYTF.